This entry lists 7 T cell receptor beta chains sequenced from one sample in a study of T cells in localized non-small cell lung cancer. Sequencing was performed with immunoSEQ multiplex PCR; in TCRdb, only in-frame clones are kept and a portion is missing. The sample records 1,500 to 2,000 clones, about 40% being singletons. The material was lung tumor tissue, obtained before any cancer treatment. These receptors originate from a woman aged 35 to 69 with stage I lung adenocarcinoma.

This chain joins TRBV18 and TRBJ2-7; D might be TRBD1 or TRBD2, each matching 5 bases. Per the germline V gene, CDR1 is KGHSH and CDR2 is LQKENI. Trimming took off 3 bases at V and 3 bases at J, with 15 bases between the two ends. The CDR3 covers 15 residues. The CDR3 is CASSPRDGYLYEQYF. The CDR3 region has the DNA TGTGCCAGCTCACCTCGGGACGGATACCTCTACGAGCAGTACTTC.

V usage is TRBV19 and J usage is TRBJ2-3; the match to TRBD1 covers 9 bases. Germline-derived CDR1 and CDR2 are LNHDA and SQIVND (reference sequence). The V segment lost 4 bases and the J segment 3 bases; nucleotides outside the gene matches: 5. The CDR3 is 15 residues long. The CDR3 region is CASSNWGTGTDTQYF. The DNA for the CDR3 is TGTGCCAGTAGTAACTGGGGGACAGGGACAGATACGCAGTATTTT.

The V call is TRBV19, the J call TRBJ1-5; D is ambiguous. Trimming removed 7 bases from V and 5 bases from J, with 15 bases in between. Germline values: CDR1 LNHDA, CDR2 SQIVND (reference sequence). The CDR3 sequence is 14 residues long. CDR3 in DNA: TGTGCCAGTACCGGACCGAGATTCTATCAGCCCCAGCATTTT. It yields the protein CASTGPRFYQPQHF.

The CDR3 sequence: CASSPSGRSVGELFF. The CDR3 DNA reads as TGTGCCAGCAGTCCTAGCGGGAGATCGGTCGGGGAGCTGTTTTTT. This chain uses TRBV9 with TRBJ2-2; 10 nucleotides match TRBD2. The CDR3 has 15 residues. The germline gives CDR1 SGDLS, CDR2 YYNGEE. Trimming took 5 bases from V and 7 from J; bases not matched to a gene: 8.

This clone was seen only a few times. The chain uses TRBV28 and TRBJ2-1; 7 positions agree with TRBD2. CDR1 and CDR2 from the germline V gene are MDHEN and SYDVKM. The CDR3 spans 15 residues. V shed 5 bases, J shed 12 bases, and the junction held 16 bases outside the gene matches. CDR3 residues: CASSVPAGVVEGQFF. The DNA for the CDR3 is TGTGCCAGCAGTGTCCCGGCGGGAGTGGTAGAGGGGCAGTTCTTC.

This clone turned up a few times. The rearrangement uses TRBV11-3 and TRBJ2-1; 14 positions match TRBD2. CDR1 and CDR2 from the germline V gene are SGHNT and YENEEA. This CDR3 has 17 residues. The J segment lost 8 bases and the V segment lost 2 bases, leaving 8 bases of the junction unmatched. The CDR3 spells CASSLILGLAGEDEQFF. The CDR3 nucleotides are TGTGCCAGCAGCTTAATTTTGGGACTAGCGGGAGAGGATGAGCAGTTCTTC.

Comments on this clone: The junction departs from germline at one end; a sequencing error may be responsible. The rearrangement uses TRBV6-8 and TRBJ2-3; 8 nucleotides line up with TRBD2. The CDR3 contains 15 residues. The germline V gene has CDR1 MNHGY and CDR2 SAAAGT. CDR3 loop: CASSDSAGGADTQYF. The CDR3 bases are TGTGCCAGCAGTGACTCGGCGGGAGGCGCAGATACGCAGTATTTT.